This T cell receptor (beta chain) was found in a study of T cell changes during pregnancy in multiple sclerosis. This CDR3 contains 14 residues. Germline CDR1 is KGHSH and CDR2 is LQKENI. Between the trimmed V and J ends, which lost 2 bases and 1 base, there was a span of 7 bases. The data were produced by immunoSEQ multiplex PCR, yet TCRdb's version contains in-frame clones alone and is incomplete. The sample contains roughly 40,000 clones, less than 95% of which appear only once. The sequencing here drew on peripheral blood, taken in the third trimester of pregnancy. The sequence derives from a female donor with multiple sclerosis, enrolled in a pregnancy study. The chain uses TRBV18 and TRBJ2-3; D gene ambiguous. The CDR3 nucleotides are TGTGCCAGCTCACCAACCGCGGGCACAGATACGCAGTATTTT. Translated, it gives CASSPTAGTDTQYF. The full variable domain, its missing parts supplied by reference TRBV18 and TRBJ2-3, is NAGVMQNPRHLVRRRGQEARLRCSPMKGHSHVYWYRQLPEEGLKFMVYLQKENIIDESGMPKERFSAEFPKEGPSILRIQQVVRGDSAAYFCASSPTAGTDTQYFGPGTRLTVL.